This entry lists 5 T cell receptor beta chains sequenced from one sample in a study of T cells in Graves' hyperthyroidism and ophthalmopathy (dated by TCRdb to between 2018 and 2021). Receptors were amplified or captured by multiplex PCR. The instrument was an Illumina HiSeq 2000. The TCR beta CDR3 regions were amplified from RNA transcripts. The first round of RT-PCR for the TCR CDR3 was performed with the HTBI primer set and the Qiagen OneStep RT-PCR kit. Clones were called with MiXCR by TCRdb after fastp trimmed the public reads at Q25, and only in-frame beta chains were retained. Each entry merges the rows of one CDR3 protein and shows their most common DNA and genes. Within this sample are hundreds of thousands of distinct CDR3 sequences, with about 15% of them counted one time only. Approximately 4.2% of the sample is held by the ten biggest clonotypes. Material: blood. These receptors all come from a woman between 35 and 50 years old with Graves' ophthalmopathy.

The sample holds many counts of this clonotype. The chain employs TRBV6-1 and TRBJ1-2; D is unclear. The length of the CDR3 is 15 residues. Trimming took 6 bases from V and 4 from J, leaving 18 bases between them. Germline V lookup: CDR1 MNHNS, CDR2 SASEGT. CDR3 DNA sequence: TGTGCCAGCAGGGCCGGGAGGCCCCCTACCTATGGCTACACCTTC. Protein product: CASRAGRPPTYGYTF.

This chain links TRBV30 with TRBJ1-6, with unresolved D. Trimming cost V 1 base and J 0 bases, with 10 bases left between them. Germline CDR1 reads GTSNPN; CDR2 reads SVGIG (reference sequence). The length of the CDR3 is 16 residues. The CDR3 nucleotides are TGTGCCTGGAGTGCGCTATCCAGCTCCTATAATTCACCCCTCCACTTT. Its translation is CAWSALSSSYNSPLHF. The full variable domain, its missing parts supplied by reference TRBV30 and TRBJ1-6, is SQTIHQWPATLVQPVGSPLSLECTVEGTSNPNLYWYRQAAGRGLQLLFYSVGIGQISSEVPQNLSASRPQDRQFILSSKKLLLSDSGFYLCAWSALSSSYNSPLHFGNGTRLTVT.

The genes are TRBV6-1 and TRBJ2-7, with TRBD1 matching over 7 bases. Germline V CDR1 and CDR2: MNHNS, SASEGT. The V segment lost 2 bases and the J segment 2 bases; nucleotides outside the gene matches: 6. This CDR3 has 15 residues. The CDR3 nucleotides read TGTGCCAGCAGTGAACGGGACAGATCCCCCTACGAGCAGTACTTC. Translated: CASSERDRSPYEQYF.

Many counts were recorded for this clonotype. The chain joins TRBV5-1 to TRBJ2-2, with unresolved D. The V gene's germline CDR1 is SGHRS and CDR2 YFSETQ. V dropped 0 bases and J dropped 0 bases, with 9 bases sitting between them. The CDR3 consists of 16 residues. CDR3 nucleotides: TGCGCCAGCAGCTTGGGGATGGGTCCGAACACCGGGGAGCTGTTTTTT. It translates to CASSLGMGPNTGELFF.

The V and J genes are TRBV28 and TRBJ1-5; D is uncertain. Trimming took 5 bases from V and 3 from J, leaving 11 bases between them. Germline lookup yields CDR1 MDHEN and CDR2 SYDVKM. The CDR3 is 14 residues long. CDR3 DNA: TGTGCCAGCAGTGTGCCGTTCCTCAATCAGCCCCAGCATTTT. Translation gives CASSVPFLNQPQHF.